This is a list of T cell receptor beta chains from one sample in a study of OX40 agonist ivuxolimab in advanced cancers. Profiling relied on immunoSEQ multiplex PCR, and the TCRdb table lists in-frame clones only, not all of them. The sample consists of 55,000 to 90,000 clones, roughly 80% of them appearing once. Sequenced material: CD4+ or CD8+ T cells sorted from blood, taken in a trial of the OX40 agonist ivuxolimab. All receptors derive from an adult with an advanced solid tumor such as melanoma, head and neck, liver or kidney cancer. Each CDR3 is given with its conserved first and last residue. The D gene is left open where the match is weak. A clone size is listed for some rows: how often the clone was seen (once, few, many), or a class if it is expanded.

V gene	D gene	clone size	J gene	CDR3 DNA	CDR3 protein
TRBV21-1	.	.	TRBJ2-6	TGTGCCAGCAGCAGGAGACTAGCGGGGAGTGTGGCCAACGTCCTGACTTTC	CASSRRLAGSVANVLTF
TRBV5-8	.	.	TRBJ2-1	TGTGCCAGCAGCGGGGGTATGGTGTATGAGCAGTTCTTC	CASSGGMVYEQFF
TRBV11-2	.	few	TRBJ2-2	TGTGCCAGCAGCTTAGTACGGGGACGGATGAACACCGGGGAGCTGTTTTTT	CASSLVRGRMNTGELFF
TRBV19	TRBD1	once	TRBJ2-4	TGTGCCAGTAGTGGGACAGGGCTAGCCAAAAACATTCAGTACTTC	CASSGTGLAKNIQYF
TRBV2	.	.	TRBJ1-1	TGTGCCTCCAGCAGTGCACGACAAGTAGAAGCTTTCTTT	CASSSARQVEAFF
TRBV7-2	.	.	TRBJ2-3	TGTGCCAGCAGCTTCGTCGGAGGGCCAGATACGCAGTATTTT	CASSFVGGPDTQYF
TRBV4-3	TRBD1	.	TRBJ2-2	TGCGCCAGCAGCCAAATAAAGACAGGGGGGAACACCGGGGAGCTGTTTTTT	CASSQIKTGGNTGELFF
TRBV28	.	.	TRBJ1-1	TGTGCCACCAAGGACAGCGAAGCTTTCTTT	CATKDSEAFF
TRBV15	.	.	TRBJ2-6	TGTGCCACCAGCCTCCGAATTGGGGCTGGGGCCAACGTCCTGACTTTC	CATSLRIGAGANVLTF
TRBV9	.	.	TRBJ1-2	TGTGCCAGCAGCGCAACGGTCCAGGGATGGGATGGCTACACCTTC	CASSATVQGWDGYTF
TRBV7-8	.	.	TRBJ1-4	TGTGCCAGCAGCTCCTACACGGGCAGGAATGAAAAACTGTTTTTT	CASSSYTGRNEKLFF
TRBV28	.	.	TRBJ2-7	TGTGCCAGCAGTTTCTCGGTTTGGCAGGACTCCTACGAGCAGTACTTC	CASSFSVWQDSYEQYF